This entry lists 12 T cell receptor beta chains sequenced from one sample in a study of patients and donors after allogeneic stem cell transplantation. From the RT-PCR reads, TCRdb called clonotypes with MiXCR, one entry per CDR3 protein. The sample lists about 160,000 distinct CDR3 sequences; approximately 37% were seen once. Material for sequencing was blood, either unsorted or a sorted T cell fraction (not recorded which). The receptors here all came from a human donor who was either an allogeneic HSCT recipient or a stem cell or donor lymphocyte infusion donor (not recorded which). It is not recorded whose cells these are; they may come from a transplant donor.

This clonotype was seen more than once but under ten times. This chain connects TRBV29-1 to TRBJ1-4; D not resolved. Germline-derived CDR1 and CDR2 are SQVTM and ANQGSEA. Trimming stripped 6 bases from V and 5 bases from J, with 7 bases between. The CDR3 sequence is 11 residues long. The chain's CDR3 is CSVAGNEKLFF. CDR3 DNA sequence: TGCAGCGTCGCGGGGAATGAAAAACTGTTTTTT.

The rearrangement joins TRBV5-1 to TRBJ1-2; no definite D call. The CDR3 is 13 residues long. Germline V gene data show CDR1 as SGHRS and CDR2 as YFSETQ. The V end lost 1 base, the J end lost 2 bases, and 6 bases lay between the germline ends. DNA for the CDR3: TGCGCCAGCAGCTTGTACAGCAACTATGGCTACACCTTC. Its protein product is CASSLYSNYGYTF. The full variable domain, rest sourced from reference TRBV5-1 and TRBJ1-2, is KAGVTQTPRYLIKTRGQQVTLSCSPISGHRSVSWYQQTPGQGLQFLFEYFSETQRNKGNFPGRFSGRQFSNSRSEMNVSTLELGDSALYLCASSLYSNYGYTFGSGTRLTVV.

This clonotype was seen only a few times. V usage is TRBV16 and J usage is TRBJ1-1; D is undetermined. Germline values: CDR1 KGHSY, CDR2 FQNENV. This CDR3 has 12 amino acids. Trimming removed 4 bases from V and 1 base from J, with 4 bases in between. CDR3 nucleotide sequence: TGTGCCAGCAGCCCAGCGAACACTGAAGCTTTCTTT. It specifies CASSPANTEAFF.

This clonotype was picked up a small number of times. This chain links TRBV12-3 or TRBV12-4 with TRBJ1-5, with a possible D match to TRBD1 (5 bases). This CDR3 region has 13 residues. V lost 3 bases and J lost 7, with 10 bases in between. CDR3 in DNA: TGTGCCAGCAGTTTTAGCAGGGTCCAGCCCCAGCATTTT. Its translation is CASSFSRVQPQHF.

Ten or more counts support this clonotype. V and J are TRBV4-1 and TRBJ1-5; maybe TRBD1 (5 bases). Trimming pared 0 bases from V and 4 bases from J, leaving 13 bases between. The CDR3 extends over 16 amino acids. Per the germline V gene, CDR1 is MGHRA and CDR2 is YSYEKL. This CDR3 is CASSQDNFGGNQPQHF. CDR3 DNA: TGCGCCAGCAGCCAAGACAACTTCGGGGGGAATCAGCCCCAGCATTTT.

This clonotype was recorded at least ten times. The V gene is TRBV7-9, the J gene TRBJ1-1, with D possibly TRBD1 on 6 matching bases. The CDR3 is made up of 14 amino acids. Trimming took 5 bases from V and 0 from J, leaving 10 bases between them. CDR1 is SEHNR, CDR2 FQNEAQ, per germline (reference sequence). DNA for the CDR3: TGTGCCAGCAGCCACGAGGGGGTGAACACTGAAGCTTTCTTT. Its protein is CASSHEGVNTEAFF.

The J gene is TRBJ1-2, the V gene TRBV6-1; possibly TRBD1 for D (6 bases). The CDR3 is made up of 13 amino acids. V lost 6 bases, J lost 4 bases, and 12 bases lay in between. Germline values: CDR1 MNHNS, CDR2 SASEGT. The CDR3 coding sequence is TGTGCCAGCAGCGCCGGGGGCGGCTATGGCTACACCTTC. Amino acid sequence: CASSAGGGYGYTF.

The chain is built from TRBV28 and TRBJ1-2, with D possibly matching TRBD1 (6 bases). Germline V gene lookup returns CDR1 MDHEN and CDR2 SYDVKM. The CDR3 consists of 19 residues. Trimming left V 4 bases short and J 3 bases short, with 27 bases between. The CDR3 nucleotides are TGTGCCAGCAGTTCCGAACGGGGGGTAGGGACACCCCGGGACTATGGCTACACCTTC. Its translation is CASSSERGVGTPRDYGYTF.

This clonotype was seen repeatedly, ten times or more. The V and J genes are TRBV18 and TRBJ1-6; 8 bases align to TRBD1. The V gene end was trimmed by 5 bases and the J gene end by 10 bases; junction bases not matched to a gene: 7. The CDR3 has 14 residues. Germline V gene lookup returns CDR1 KGHSH and CDR2 LQKENI. CDR3 protein: CASSVGQGGSPLHF. The CDR3 DNA reads as TGTGCCAGCTCAGTCGGACAGGGTGGGTCACCCCTCCACTTT. Together with reference TRBV18 and TRBJ1-6, the CDR3 gives the full variable domain: NAGVMQNPRHLVRRRGQEARLRCSPMKGHSHVYWYRQLPEEGLKFMVYLQKENIIDESGMPKERFSAEFPKEGPSILRIQQVVRGDSAAYFCASSVGQGGSPLHFGNGTRLTVT.

This chain joins TRBV28 and TRBJ1-1; D gene uncertain. Germline loops: CDR1 MDHEN, CDR2 SYDVKM. The CDR3 loop spans 13 amino acids. V lost 5 bases, J lost 2 bases, and 9 bases lay in between. CDR3 coding DNA: TGTGCCAGCAGTGGAGGTCCCAACACTGAAGCTTTCTTT. It is translated as CASSGGPNTEAFF.

This chain joins TRBV6-6 and TRBJ1-2, with D perhaps TRBD1 (6 bases). The CDR3 totals 15 residues. V lost 3 bases and J 3 bases, leaving 14 bases between the germline ends. Germline V gene lookup returns CDR1 MNHNY and CDR2 SVGAGI (reference sequence). CDR3 sequence (DNA): TGTGCCAGCAGTTATGGGGGCACTTCTGACTATGGCTACACCTTC. This encodes CASSYGGTSDYGYTF.

The genes are TRBV12-3 or TRBV12-4 and TRBJ1-1; D is ambiguous. This CDR3 comprises 14 residues. Trimming took off 3 bases at V and 1 base at J, with 9 bases between the two ends. The CDR3 nucleotides read TGTGCCAGCAGTTTTTCGGTCCAGAACACTGAAGCTTTCTTT. Translation: CASSFSVQNTEAFF.